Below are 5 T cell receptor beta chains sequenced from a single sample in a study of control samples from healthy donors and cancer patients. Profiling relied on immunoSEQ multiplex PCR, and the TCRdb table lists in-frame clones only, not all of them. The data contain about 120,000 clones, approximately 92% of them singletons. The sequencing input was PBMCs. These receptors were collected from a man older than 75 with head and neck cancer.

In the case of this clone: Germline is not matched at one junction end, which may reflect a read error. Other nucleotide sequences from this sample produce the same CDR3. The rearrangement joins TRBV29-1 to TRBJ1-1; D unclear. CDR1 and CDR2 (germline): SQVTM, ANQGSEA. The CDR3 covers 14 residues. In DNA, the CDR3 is TGTAGCGTTGAACCCCCCCCGCGAAACACTGAAGCTTTCTTT. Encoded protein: CSVEPPPRNTEAFF.

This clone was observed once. CDR3 sequence: CASSLGAGGARGYTF. For the CDR3, the DNA is TGTGCCAGCAGCCTCGGGGCGGGGGGGGCGCGAGGCTACACCTTC. The genes are TRBV5-5 and TRBJ1-2; tentative D call: TRBD1 (6 bases). CDR1 SGHKS and CDR2 YYEKEE come from the germline V gene (reference sequence). V was pared by 4 bases and J by 8 bases, with 21 bases between. This CDR3 contains 15 residues.

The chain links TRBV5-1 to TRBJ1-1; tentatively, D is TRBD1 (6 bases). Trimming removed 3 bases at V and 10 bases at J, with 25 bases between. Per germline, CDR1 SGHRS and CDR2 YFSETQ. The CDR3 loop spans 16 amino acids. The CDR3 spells CASSSTQGRRYDVAFF. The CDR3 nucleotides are TGCGCCAGCAGCTCGACCCAGGGGCGGAGGTACGATGTAGCTTTCTTT.

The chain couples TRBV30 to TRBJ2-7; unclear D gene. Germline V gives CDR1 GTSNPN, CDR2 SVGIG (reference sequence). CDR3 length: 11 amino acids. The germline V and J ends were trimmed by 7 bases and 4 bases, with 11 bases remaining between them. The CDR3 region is CASRQSYEQYF. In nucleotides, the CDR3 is TGTGCCTCAAGACAATCGTACGAGCAGTACTTC.

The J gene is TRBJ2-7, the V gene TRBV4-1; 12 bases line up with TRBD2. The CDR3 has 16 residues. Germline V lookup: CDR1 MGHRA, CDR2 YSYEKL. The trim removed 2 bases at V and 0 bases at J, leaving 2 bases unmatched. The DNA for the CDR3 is TGCGCCAGCAGCCAACTAGCGGGAGGGCCCTCCTACGAGCAGTACTTC. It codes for CASSQLAGGPSYEQYF.